One and the same sample provided the 5 T cell receptor beta chains below, sequenced in a study of shared clonotypes between healthy human individuals (dated by TCRdb to between 2020 and 2021). The library was produced with the immunoSEQ multiplex PCR assay. In TCRdb, the immuneACCESS table is reduced to in-frame sequences with V and J assigned. These tables do not hold every clone; where another copy was compared, an unresolved V gene accounts for under half, and the others remain unexplained. The table for this sample lists around 95,000 clones; approximately 44% of them were counted only once. Around 16% of the sample lies in the top ten. The sequencing input was PBMCs. Source of these receptors: a woman in her 40s in good health. Some clones in this sample may be carry-over from other donors' samples.

As to this clone: Sequence at one end of the junction differs from germline and may be a read error. V usage is TRBV6-5 and J usage is TRBJ1-1, with D unresolved. The CDR3 loop spans 15 amino acids. Germline V gene sequence: CDR1 MNHEY, CDR2 SVGAGI. CDR3 in amino acids: CASSYSTGGYTEAFF. In nucleotides, the CDR3 is TGTGCCAGCAGCTACTCGACGGGAGGCTACACTGAAGCTTTCTTT.

This clone was detected ten times or more. The chain links TRBV10-3 to TRBJ1-1; D ambiguous. The V end was cut by 3 bases, the J end by 5 bases, with 22 bases between. Germline-derived CDR1 and CDR2 are ENHRY and SYGVKD. The CDR3 sequence is 17 residues long. The CDR3 region has the DNA TGTGCCATCAGTGACCCCGGGGTCAACCCTTTAGGGACTGAAGCTTTCTTT. It specifies CAISDPGVNPLGTEAFF.

As concerns this clone: The identical CDR3 is also encoded by other nucleotide sequences in the sample. The J gene is TRBJ2-5, the V gene TRBV9; tentatively, D is TRBD2 (5 bases). V gave up 0 bases and J gave up 7 bases, with 22 bases separating them. CDR3 length: 17 residues. Germline lookup yields CDR1 SGDLS and CDR2 YYNGEE. The CDR3 DNA reads TGTGCCAGCAGCGTAGGGTCTAGTGGGAGTAGTGTAGGGACCCAGTACTTC. It yields the protein CASSVGSSGSSVGTQYF.

This clone was seen a handful of times. The genes are TRBV5-6 and TRBJ2-5, with a weak D call TRBD2 (7 bases). This CDR3 is 13 amino acids long. CDR1 is SGHDT, CDR2 YYEEEE, per germline. V was cut by 1 base and J by 7 bases, with 11 bases left in between. This chain's CDR3 is CASSLTGRATQYF. CDR3 bases: TGTGCCAGCAGCTTGACAGGGAGGGCGACCCAGTACTTC.

This chain uses TRBV6-4 with TRBJ1-5; D gene unclear. Germline V CDR1 and CDR2: MRHNA, SNTAGT. V lost 6 bases to trimming and J lost 4 bases, with 10 bases between them. The CDR3 sequence is 13 residues long. The CDR3 protein is CASSPAENQPQHF. CDR3 bases: TGTGCCAGCAGCCCTGCAGAAAATCAGCCCCAGCATTTT.